Detailed here is one TCR beta chain. Its antigen is still unknown. Base qualities are not provided; no much larger clone lies one nucleotide away. These data belong to a study of OX40 agonist ivuxolimab in advanced cancers. Study-wide context: Ivuxolimab, which targeted the costimulatory receptor OX40 (CD134), was an agonistic, fully human IgG2 monoclonal antibody. Intravenous ivuxolimab was administered to patients every 2 weeks at six dose levels: 0.01, 0.1, 0.3, 1.5, 3 and 10 mg/kg. Among the roughly 50 dose-escalation patients, about 19 had hepatocellular carcinoma, approximately 15 melanoma, 9 renal cell carcinoma and 9 head and neck cancer. The dose-escalation cohort was about 86% male with a mean age of 60 years, ranging from roughly 20 to 80. Prior anti-PD-1, anti-PD-L1 or anti-CTLA-4 therapy was permitted, and checkpoint inhibitors had been received by about 37% of dose-escalation patients. Partial responses were achieved by three dose-escalation patients, of whom one had hepatocellular carcinoma and two had cutaneous melanoma. Peripheral TCRbeta sequencing was intended to test whether TCR sequence diversity was altered and clonal T-cell expansion was caused by ivuxolimab. The paper describes the monotherapy dose-escalation part (N of about 47 patients) of the phase I trial of ivuxolimab. Broad study findings and their caveats: In the 0.1-3.0 mg/kg groups, partial responders were among the patients with the lowest normalized peripheral clonal expansion, particularly in CD8+ T cells. The antigen specificity of the peripheral T cells that underwent clonal expansion was not determined. After ivuxolimab, expanded clones were on average more numerous among CD8+ T cells than among CD4+ T cells. At doses of 0.1 to 3.0 mg/kg, clonal expansion of both CD4+ and CD8+ T cells in blood was seen between baseline and week 6. Low levels of normalized T-cell clonal expansion were also seen in some patients who did not respond.

V is reduced by 4 bases and J by 0 bases, leaving a spacing of 9 bases between them. Taken from cysteine to phenylalanine, the CDR3 has 13 residues. Kept here is only the CDR3 DNA, which spans 39 bases and is read in frame from base 1. Based on the germline V gene (reference sequence), the CDR1 and CDR2 sequences are GTSNPN and SVGIG. The trial excluded patients who had a history of autoimmune disease or were on systemic immunosuppression. Peripheral blood for TCR sequencing was collected from all dose cohorts at baseline, on cycle 4 day 1, and on cycle 7 day 1. Samples came from an open-label, multicenter, first-in-human phase I dose-escalation trial of ivuxolimab. Adults with locally advanced or metastatic melanoma, renal cell, hepatocellular, or head and neck squamous cell carcinoma were enrolled in the trial. Before TCR sequencing, CD4+ and CD8+ T cells were separately sorted from peripheral blood.

Genomic DNA was isolated from the sorted cells so that the TCRbeta CDR3 region could be sequenced. The immunoSEQ Assay was used for sequencing of TCRbeta CDR3 regions. In TCRdb, the immuneACCESS table is reduced to in-frame sequences with V and J assigned. These tables do not hold every clone; where another copy was compared, an unresolved V gene accounts for under half, and the others remain unexplained. Across this sample there are 65,000 to 75,000 clones, with approximately 90% seen only once. About 0.45% of the sample rests with the top ten. This chain joins TRBV30 to TRBJ1-1; too little of a D gene remains to name it. The material sequenced was CD4+ or CD8+ T cells sorted from blood, taken in a trial of the OX40 agonist ivuxolimab. The TCR sequence derives from an adult with an advanced solid tumor such as melanoma, head and neck, liver or kidney cancer. The CDR3 in this case is CAWNVYVNTEAFF. The bases are TGTGCCTGGAACGTGTACGTGAACACTGAAGCTTTCTTT.